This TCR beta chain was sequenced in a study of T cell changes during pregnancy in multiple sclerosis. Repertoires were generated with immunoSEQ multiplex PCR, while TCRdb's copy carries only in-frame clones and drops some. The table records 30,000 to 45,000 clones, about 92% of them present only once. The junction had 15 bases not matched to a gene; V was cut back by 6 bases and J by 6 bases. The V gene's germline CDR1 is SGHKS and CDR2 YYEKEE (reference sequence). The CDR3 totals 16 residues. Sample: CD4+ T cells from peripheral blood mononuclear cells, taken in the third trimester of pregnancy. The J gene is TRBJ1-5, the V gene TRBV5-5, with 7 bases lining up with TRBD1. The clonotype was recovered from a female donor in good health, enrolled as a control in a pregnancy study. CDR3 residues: CASNRGGTEGRQPQHF. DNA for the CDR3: TGTGCCAGCAACCGCGGGGGGACAGAAGGGCGTCAGCCCCAGCATTTT. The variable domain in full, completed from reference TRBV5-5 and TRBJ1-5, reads DAGVTQSPTHLIKTRGQQVTLRCSPISGHKSVSWYQQVLGQGPQFIFQYYEKEERGRGNFPDRFSARQFPNYSSELNVNALLLGDSALYLCASNRGGTEGRQPQHFGDGTRLSIL.